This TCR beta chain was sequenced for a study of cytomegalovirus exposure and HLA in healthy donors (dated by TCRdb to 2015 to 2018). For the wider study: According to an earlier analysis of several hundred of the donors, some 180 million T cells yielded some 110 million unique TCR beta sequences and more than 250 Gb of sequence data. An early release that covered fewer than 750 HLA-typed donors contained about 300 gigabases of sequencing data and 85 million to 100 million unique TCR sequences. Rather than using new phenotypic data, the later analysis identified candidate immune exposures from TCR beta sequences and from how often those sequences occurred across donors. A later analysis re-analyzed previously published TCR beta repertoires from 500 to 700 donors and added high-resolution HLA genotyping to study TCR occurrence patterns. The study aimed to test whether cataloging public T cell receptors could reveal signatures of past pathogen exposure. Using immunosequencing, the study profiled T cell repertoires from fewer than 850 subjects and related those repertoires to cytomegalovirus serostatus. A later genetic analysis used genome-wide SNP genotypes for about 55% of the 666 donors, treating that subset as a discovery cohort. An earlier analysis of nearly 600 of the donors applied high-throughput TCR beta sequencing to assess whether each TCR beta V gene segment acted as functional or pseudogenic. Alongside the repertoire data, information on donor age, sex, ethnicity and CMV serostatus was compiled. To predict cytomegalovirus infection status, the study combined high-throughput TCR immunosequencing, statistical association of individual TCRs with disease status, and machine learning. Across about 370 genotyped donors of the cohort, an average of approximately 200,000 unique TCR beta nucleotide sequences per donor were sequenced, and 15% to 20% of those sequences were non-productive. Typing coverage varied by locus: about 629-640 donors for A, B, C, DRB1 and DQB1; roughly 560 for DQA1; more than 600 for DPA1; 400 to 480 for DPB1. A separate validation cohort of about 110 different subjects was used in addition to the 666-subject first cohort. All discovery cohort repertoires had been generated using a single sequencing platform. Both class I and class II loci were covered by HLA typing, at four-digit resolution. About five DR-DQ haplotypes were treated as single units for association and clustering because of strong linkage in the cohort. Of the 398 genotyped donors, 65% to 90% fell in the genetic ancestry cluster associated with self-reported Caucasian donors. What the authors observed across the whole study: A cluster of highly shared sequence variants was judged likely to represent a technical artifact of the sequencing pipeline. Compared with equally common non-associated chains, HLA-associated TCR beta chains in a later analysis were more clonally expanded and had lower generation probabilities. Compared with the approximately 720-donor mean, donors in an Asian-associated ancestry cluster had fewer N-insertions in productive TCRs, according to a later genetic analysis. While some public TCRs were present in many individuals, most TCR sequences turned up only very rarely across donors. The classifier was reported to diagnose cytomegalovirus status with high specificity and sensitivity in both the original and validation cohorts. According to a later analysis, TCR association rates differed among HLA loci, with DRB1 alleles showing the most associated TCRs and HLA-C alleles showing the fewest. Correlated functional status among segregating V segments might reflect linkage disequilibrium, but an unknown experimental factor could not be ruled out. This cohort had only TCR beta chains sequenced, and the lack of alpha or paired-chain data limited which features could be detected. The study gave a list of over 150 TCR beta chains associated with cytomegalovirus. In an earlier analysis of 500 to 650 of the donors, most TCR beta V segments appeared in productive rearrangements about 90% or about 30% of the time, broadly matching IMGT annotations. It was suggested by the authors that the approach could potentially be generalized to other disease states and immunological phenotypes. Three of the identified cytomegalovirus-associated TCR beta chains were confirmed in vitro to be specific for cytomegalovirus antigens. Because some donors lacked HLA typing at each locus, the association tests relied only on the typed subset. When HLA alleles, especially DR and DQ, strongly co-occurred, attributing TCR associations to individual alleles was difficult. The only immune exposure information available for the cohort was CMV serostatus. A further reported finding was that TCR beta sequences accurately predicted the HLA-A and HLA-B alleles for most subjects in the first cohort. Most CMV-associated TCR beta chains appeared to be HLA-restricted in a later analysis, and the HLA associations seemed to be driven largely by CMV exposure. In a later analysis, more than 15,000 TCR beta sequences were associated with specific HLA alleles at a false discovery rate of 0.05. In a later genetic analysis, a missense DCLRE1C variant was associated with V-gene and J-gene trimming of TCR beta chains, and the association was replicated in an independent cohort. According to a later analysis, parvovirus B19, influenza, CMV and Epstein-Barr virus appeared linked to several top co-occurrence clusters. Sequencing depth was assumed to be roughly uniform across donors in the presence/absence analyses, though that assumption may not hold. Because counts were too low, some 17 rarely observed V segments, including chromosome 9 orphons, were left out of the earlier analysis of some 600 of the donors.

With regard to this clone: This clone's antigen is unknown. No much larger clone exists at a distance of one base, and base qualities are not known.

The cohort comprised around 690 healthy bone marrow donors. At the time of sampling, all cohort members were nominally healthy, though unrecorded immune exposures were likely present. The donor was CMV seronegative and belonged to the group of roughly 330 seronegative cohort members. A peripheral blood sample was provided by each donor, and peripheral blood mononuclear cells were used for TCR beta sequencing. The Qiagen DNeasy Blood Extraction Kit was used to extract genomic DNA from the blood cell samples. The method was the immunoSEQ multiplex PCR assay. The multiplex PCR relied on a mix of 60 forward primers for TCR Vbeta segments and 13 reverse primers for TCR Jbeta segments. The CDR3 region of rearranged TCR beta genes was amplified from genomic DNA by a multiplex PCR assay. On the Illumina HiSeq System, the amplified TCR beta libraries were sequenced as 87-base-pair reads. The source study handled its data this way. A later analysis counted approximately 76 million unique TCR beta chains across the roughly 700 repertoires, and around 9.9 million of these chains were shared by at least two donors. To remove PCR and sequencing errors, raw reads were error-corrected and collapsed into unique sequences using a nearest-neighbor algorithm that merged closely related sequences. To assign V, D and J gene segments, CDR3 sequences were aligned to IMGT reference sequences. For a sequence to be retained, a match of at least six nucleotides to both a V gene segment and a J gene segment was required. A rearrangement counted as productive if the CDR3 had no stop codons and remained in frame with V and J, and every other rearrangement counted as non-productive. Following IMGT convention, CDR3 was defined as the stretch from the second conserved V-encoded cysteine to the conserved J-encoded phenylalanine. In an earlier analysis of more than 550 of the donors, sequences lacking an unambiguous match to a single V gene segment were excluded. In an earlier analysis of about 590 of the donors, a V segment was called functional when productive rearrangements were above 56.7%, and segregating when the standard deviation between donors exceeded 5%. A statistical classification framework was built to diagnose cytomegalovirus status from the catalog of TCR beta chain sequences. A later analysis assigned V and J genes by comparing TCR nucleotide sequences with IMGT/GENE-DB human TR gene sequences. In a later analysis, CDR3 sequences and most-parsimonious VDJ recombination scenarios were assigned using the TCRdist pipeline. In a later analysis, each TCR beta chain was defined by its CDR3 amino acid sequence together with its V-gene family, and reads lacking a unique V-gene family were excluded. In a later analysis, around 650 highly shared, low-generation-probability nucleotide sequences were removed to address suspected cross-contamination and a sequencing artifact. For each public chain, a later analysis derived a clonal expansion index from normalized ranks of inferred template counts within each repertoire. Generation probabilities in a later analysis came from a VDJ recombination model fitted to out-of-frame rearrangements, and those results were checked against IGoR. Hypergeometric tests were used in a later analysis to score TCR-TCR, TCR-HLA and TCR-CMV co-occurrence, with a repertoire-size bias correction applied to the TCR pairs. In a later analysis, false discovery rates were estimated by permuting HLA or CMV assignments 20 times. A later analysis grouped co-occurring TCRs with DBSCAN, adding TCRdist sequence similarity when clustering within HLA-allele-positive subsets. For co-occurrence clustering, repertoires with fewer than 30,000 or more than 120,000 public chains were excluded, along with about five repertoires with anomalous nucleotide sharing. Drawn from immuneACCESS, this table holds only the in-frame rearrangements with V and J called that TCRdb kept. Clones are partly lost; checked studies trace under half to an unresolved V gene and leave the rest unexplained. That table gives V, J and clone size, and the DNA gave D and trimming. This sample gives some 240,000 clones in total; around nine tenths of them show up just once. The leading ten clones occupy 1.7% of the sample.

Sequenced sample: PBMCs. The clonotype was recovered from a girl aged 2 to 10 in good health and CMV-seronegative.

The DNA reads TGTGCCAGCAGCTCAGCCGGGACAGGGGCTGACTATGGCTACACCTTC. Its coded protein is CASSSAGTGADYGYTF. Recombination linked TRBV11-2 to TRBJ1-2; the junction holds 10 bases that match TRBD1. Including the terminal cysteine and phenylalanine, the CDR3 comprises 16 residues. The sequence is cut down to CDR3 DNA, 48 bases in frame from base 1. V ends up 4 bases short and J 3 bases short, with an unmatched junction base count of 8. The germline V gene sets CDR1 to SGHAT and CDR2 to FQNNGV. Supplemented by the reference TRBV11-2 and TRBJ1-2 proteins around the CDR3, the complete variable domain is EAGVAQSPRYKIIEKRQSVAFWCNPISGHATLYWYQQILGQGPKLLIQFQNNGVVDDSQLPKDRFSAERLKGVDSTLKIQPAKLEDSAVYLCASSSAGTGADYGYTFGSGTRLTVV.